This T cell receptor (beta chain) was captured in a study of T cell repertoires in cytomegalovirus infection. TCRdb reprocessed the reads with MiXCR, giving one entry per CDR3 protein. The table includes 150,000 to 160,000 distinct CDR3 sequences, less than 25% detected once. The CDR3 has 13 amino acids. From germline, CDR1 is SGHTA and CDR2 FQGNSA. Trimming stripped 4 bases from V and 7 bases from J, with 14 bases between. The source of this sequence is a human donor in good health (CMV status not recorded). Some clones in this sample may be carry-over from other donors' samples. This chain links TRBV7-2 with TRBJ2-7; D might be TRBD1 (6 bases). Sequences were obtained from PBMCs. This CDR3 reads CASSSGQRGEQYF. The DNA of the CDR3 is TGTGCCAGCAGCTCTGGACAGAGGGGGGAGCAGTACTTC.